This TCR beta chain was captured by sequencing in a study of blood T cell repertoires in COVID-19. Study context: There were acute and convalescent COVID-19 samples, and they came from the United States, Italy and Spain. Sample material is recorded as cDNA or gDNA derived from T cells, B-cell-depleted T cells, or PBMCs.

The method was immunoSEQ multiplex PCR; TCRdb's version includes in-frame clones alone and lacks a portion of them. The sample comprises 220,000 or so clones, approximately 81% of which are singletons, and about 3% rests with the top ten. This clone was observed a few times. The sequenced sample was peripheral blood. The source of this sequence is a man in his fifties who had recovered from COVID-19.

The CDR3 DNA sequence: TGCGCCAGCAGCCCGGGAGCGGGACAGGGGGCGAAGTACACCTTC. This encodes CASSPGAGQGAKYTF. The chain joins TRBV5-1 to TRBJ1-2, with 12 bases matching TRBD1. Germline V gene lookup returns CDR1 SGHRS and CDR2 YFSETQ. This CDR3 comprises 15 residues. The J segment lost 11 bases and the V segment lost 4 bases, leaving 12 bases of the junction unmatched.